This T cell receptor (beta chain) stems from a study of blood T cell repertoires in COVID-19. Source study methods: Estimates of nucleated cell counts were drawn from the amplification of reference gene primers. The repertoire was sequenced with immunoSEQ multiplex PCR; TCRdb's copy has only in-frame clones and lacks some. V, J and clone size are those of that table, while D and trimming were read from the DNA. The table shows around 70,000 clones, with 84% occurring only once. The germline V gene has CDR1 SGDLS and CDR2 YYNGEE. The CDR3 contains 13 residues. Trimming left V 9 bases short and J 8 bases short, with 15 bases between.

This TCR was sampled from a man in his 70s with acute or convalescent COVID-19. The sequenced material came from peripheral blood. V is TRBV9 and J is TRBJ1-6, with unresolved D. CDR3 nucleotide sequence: TGTGCCACCGGGGTGGTTCGTCATTCACCCCTCCACTTT. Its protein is CATGVVRHSPLHF.